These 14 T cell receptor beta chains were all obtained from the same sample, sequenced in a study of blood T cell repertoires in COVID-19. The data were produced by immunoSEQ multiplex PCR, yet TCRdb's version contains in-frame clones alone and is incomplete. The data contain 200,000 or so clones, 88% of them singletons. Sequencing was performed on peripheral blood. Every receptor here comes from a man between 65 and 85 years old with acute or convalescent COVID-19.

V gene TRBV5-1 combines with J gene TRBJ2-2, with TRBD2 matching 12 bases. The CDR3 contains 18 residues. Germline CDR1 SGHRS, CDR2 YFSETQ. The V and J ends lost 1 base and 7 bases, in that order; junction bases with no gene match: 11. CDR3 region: CASSLKPSGRADLGELFF. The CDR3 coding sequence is TGCGCCAGCAGCTTGAAGCCTAGCGGGAGGGCCGATCTCGGGGAGCTGTTTTTT.

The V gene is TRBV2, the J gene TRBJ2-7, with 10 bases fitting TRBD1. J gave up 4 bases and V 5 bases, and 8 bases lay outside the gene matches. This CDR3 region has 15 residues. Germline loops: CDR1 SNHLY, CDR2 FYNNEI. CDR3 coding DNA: TGTGCCAGCAGTAAAGGACAGGGGGATTCGTACGAGCAGTACTTC. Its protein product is CASSKGQGDSYEQYF.

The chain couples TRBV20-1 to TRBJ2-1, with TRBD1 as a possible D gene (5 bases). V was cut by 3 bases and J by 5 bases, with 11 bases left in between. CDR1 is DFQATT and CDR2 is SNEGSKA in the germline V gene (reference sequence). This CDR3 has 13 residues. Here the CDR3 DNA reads TGCAGTGCTAGTAGTGGGGCCGACAATGAGCAGTTCTTC. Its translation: CSASSGADNEQFF.

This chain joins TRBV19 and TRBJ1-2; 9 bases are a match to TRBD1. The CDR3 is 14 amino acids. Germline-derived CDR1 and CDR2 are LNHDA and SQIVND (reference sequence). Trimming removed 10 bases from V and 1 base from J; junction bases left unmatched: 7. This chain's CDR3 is CATKRQGDNYGYTF. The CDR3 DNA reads TGTGCCACCAAAAGACAGGGGGATAACTATGGCTACACCTTC.

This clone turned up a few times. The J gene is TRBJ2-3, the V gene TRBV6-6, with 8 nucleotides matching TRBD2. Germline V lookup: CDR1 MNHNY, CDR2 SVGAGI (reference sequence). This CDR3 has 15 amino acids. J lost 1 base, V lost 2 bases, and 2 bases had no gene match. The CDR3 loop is CASSYGTRGTDTQYF. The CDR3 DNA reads TGTGCCAGCAGTTACGGGACTAGGGGCACAGATACGCAGTATTTT.

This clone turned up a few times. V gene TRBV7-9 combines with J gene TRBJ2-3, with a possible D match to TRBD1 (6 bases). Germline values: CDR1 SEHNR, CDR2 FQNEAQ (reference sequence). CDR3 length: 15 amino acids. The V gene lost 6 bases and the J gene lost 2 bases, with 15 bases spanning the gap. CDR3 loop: CASSSQGWDTDTQYF. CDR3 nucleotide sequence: TGTGCCAGCAGTTCTCAGGGGTGGGACACAGATACGCAGTATTTT.

This chain's CDR3 is CASSSGQGFSYEQYF. DNA for the CDR3: TGTGCCAGCTCATCAGGACAGGGATTCTCCTACGAGCAGTACTTC. The V and J genes are TRBV18 and TRBJ2-7, with 8 nucleotides matching TRBD1. The CDR3 is 15 residues long. Germline V lookup: CDR1 KGHSH, CDR2 LQKENI. V shed 5 bases and J 0 bases; nucleotides not matched to a gene: 6.

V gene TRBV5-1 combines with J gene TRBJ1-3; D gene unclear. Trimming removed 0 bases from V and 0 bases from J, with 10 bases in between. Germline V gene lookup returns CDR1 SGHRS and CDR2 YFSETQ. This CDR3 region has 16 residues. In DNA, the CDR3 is TGCGCCAGCAGCTTGGGACATGAGACCTCTGGAAACACCATATATTTT. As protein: CASSLGHETSGNTIYF.

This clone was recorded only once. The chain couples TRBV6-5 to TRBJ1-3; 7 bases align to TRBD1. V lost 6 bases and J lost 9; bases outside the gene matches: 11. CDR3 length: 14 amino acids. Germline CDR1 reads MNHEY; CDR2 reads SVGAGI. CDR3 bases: TGTGCCAGCAGCCCCGGACAGGAATTTGGCACCATATATTTT. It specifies CASSPGQEFGTIYF.

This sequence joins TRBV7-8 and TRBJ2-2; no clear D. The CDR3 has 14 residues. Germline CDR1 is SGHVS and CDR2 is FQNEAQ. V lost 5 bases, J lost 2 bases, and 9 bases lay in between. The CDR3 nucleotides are TGTGCCAGCAGCCTAGAGACAAACACCGGGGAGCTGTTTTTT. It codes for CASSLETNTGELFF.

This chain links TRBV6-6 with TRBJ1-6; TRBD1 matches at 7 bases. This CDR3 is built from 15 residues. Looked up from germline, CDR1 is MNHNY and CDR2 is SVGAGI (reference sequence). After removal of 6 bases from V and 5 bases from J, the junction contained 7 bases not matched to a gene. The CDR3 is CASSPGQANNSPLHF. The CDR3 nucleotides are TGTGCCAGCAGCCCCGGACAGGCCAATAATTCACCCCTCCACTTT.

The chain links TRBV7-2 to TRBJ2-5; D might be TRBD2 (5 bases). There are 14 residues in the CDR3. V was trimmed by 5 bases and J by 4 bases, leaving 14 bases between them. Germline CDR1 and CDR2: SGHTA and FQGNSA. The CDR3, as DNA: TGTGCCAGCAGCCTGCGGGTCTCGGGAGAGACCCAGTACTTC. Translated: CASSLRVSGETQYF.

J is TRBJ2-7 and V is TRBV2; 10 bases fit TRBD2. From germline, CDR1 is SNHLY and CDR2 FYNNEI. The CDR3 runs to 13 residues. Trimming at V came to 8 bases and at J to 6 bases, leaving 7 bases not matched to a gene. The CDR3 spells CASELAGASEQYF. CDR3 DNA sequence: TGTGCCAGCGAGCTAGCGGGAGCATCCGAGCAGTACTTC.

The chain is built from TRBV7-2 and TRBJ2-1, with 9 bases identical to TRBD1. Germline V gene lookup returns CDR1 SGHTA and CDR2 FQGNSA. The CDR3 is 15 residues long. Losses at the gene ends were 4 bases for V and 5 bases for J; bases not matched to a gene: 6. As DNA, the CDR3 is TGTGCCAGCAGCTCCTACAGGGGGCTTCACAATGAGCAGTTCTTC. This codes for CASSSYRGLHNEQFF.